This T cell receptor (beta chain) came from a study of blood T cell repertoires in COVID-19. Across the whole study: Specimens from acute and convalescent COVID-19 originated in the United States, Italy and Spain. T cells, B-cell-depleted T cells, or PBMCs supplied cDNA or gDNA.

This CDR3 is built from 15 residues. CDR1 is MNHEY, CDR2 SMNVEV, per germline (reference sequence). The V gene lost 2 bases and the J gene lost 0 bases, with 5 bases spanning the gap. In the original processing: Reference gene primer amplification in the assay estimated nucleated cell counts. Method: immunoSEQ multiplex PCR; TCRdb's copy keeps in-frame clones and lacks some. V, J and clone size reflect that table, while D and trimming were determined from the DNA. Of hundreds of thousands of clones in the sample, about four fifths were seen once. This receptor was identified in a woman at least 80 years old with acute or convalescent COVID-19. The rearrangement joins TRBV27 to TRBJ1-6; D not resolved. The sequenced sample was peripheral blood. Here the CDR3 DNA reads TGTGCCAGCAGTTTAAGGAGCTCCTATAATTCACCCCTCCACTTT. Translated: CASSLRSSYNSPLHF.